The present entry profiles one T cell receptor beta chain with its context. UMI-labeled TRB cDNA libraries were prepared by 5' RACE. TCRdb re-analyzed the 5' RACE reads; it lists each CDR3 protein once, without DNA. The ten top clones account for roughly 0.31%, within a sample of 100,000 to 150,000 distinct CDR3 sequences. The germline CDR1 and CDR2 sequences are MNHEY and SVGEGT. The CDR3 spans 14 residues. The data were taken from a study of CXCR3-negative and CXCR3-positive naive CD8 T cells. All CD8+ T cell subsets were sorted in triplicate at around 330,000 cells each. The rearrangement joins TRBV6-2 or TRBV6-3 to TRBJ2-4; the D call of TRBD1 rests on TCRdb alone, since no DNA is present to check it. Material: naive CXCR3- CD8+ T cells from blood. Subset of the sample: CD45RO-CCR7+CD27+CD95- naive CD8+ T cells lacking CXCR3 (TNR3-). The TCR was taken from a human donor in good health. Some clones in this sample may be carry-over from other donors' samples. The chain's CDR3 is CASSYGGAKNIQYF.